This record looks at one T cell receptor (beta chain) sequence and its context. Its antigen is not identified. These data originate in a study of T cell responses to AZD1222 COVID-19 vaccine. CDR1 and CDR2 (germline): MDHEN, SYDVKM. V lost 5 bases and J 4 bases, leaving 21 bases between the germline ends. The CDR3 loop spans 17 amino acids. Study-wide results and limits: Spike-specific TCR breadth and depth grew following two AZD1222 doses. Repertoire sampling happened only post peak T cell response. Spike was spanned by vaccine-associated CD4 TCRs, with dominance at 160-218 and 743-854. Females outnumbered males among donors, who were mostly white British; clonal diversity was possibly underestimated.

Libraries were prepared by immunoSEQ multiplex PCR; TCRdb keeps only in-frame clonotypes and omits some of them. The sample records about 64,000 clones, 75% to 95% being singletons. Here the sequenced sample was peripheral blood, taken 28 days after the second dose of the MenACWY control vaccine. The chain carries TRBV28 and TRBJ1-3; D not resolved. This receptor was obtained from an adult who received the MenACWY meningococcal vaccine as a control. As DNA, the CDR3 is TGTGCCAGCAGTGCAACCCTCGGTAGGCCGGAGGGAAACACCATATATTTT. It translates to CASSATLGRPEGNTIYF. Full variable domain (remainder filled in from reference TRBV28 and TRBJ1-3): DVKVTQSSRYLVKRTGEKVFLECVQDMDHENMFWYRQDPGLGLRLIYFSYDVKMKEKGDIPEGYSVSREKKERFSLILESASTNQTSMYLCASSATLGRPEGNTIYFGEGSWLTVV.